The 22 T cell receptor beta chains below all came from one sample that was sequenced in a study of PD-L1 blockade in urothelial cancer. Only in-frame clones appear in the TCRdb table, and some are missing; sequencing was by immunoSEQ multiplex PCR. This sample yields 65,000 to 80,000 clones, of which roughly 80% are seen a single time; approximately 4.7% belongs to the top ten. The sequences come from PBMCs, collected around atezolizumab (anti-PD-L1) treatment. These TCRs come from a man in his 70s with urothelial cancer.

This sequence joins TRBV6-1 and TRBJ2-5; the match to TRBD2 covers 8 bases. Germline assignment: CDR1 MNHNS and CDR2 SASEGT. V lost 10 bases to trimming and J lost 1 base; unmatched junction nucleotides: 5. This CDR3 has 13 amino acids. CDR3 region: CAISGGGQETQYF. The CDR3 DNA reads TGTGCCATCTCGGGGGGGGGCCAAGAGACCCAGTACTTC.

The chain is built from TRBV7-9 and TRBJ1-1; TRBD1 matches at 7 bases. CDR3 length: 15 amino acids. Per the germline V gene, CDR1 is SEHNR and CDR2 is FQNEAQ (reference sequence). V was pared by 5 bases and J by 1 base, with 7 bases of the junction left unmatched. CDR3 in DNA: TGTGCCAGCAGCCGGGAACAGGGGAAGAACACTGAAGCTTTCTTT. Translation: CASSREQGKNTEAFF.

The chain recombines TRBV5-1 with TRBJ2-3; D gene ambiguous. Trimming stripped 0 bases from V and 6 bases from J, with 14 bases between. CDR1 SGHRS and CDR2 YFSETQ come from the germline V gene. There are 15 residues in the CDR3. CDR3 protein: CASSLVSSPSDTQYF. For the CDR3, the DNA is TGCGCCAGCAGCTTGGTTAGCTCCCCGAGTGATACGCAGTATTTT.

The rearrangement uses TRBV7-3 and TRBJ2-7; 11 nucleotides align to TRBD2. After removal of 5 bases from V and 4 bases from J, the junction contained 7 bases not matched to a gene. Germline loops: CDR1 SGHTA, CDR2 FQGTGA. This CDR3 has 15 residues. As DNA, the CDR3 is TGTGCCAGCAGCCTGTTAGCGGGAGGGCCGTACGAGCAGTACTTC. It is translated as CASSLLAGGPYEQYF.

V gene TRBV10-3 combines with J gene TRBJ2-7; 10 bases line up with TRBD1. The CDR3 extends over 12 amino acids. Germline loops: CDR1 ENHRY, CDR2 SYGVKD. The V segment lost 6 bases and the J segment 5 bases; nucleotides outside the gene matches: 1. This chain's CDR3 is CAIRGTGDEQYF. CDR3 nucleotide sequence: TGTGCCATCAGGGGGACAGGGGACGAGCAGTACTTC.

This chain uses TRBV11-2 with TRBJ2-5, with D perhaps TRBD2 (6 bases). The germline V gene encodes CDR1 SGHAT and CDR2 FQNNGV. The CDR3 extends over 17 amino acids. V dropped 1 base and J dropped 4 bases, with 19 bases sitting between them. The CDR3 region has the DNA TGTGCCAGCAGCTTAGGGAGGGAACTGGGCTCAAGAGAGACCCAGTACTTC. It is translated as CASSLGRELGSRETQYF. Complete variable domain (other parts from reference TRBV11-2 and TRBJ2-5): EAGVAQSPRYKIIEKRQSVAFWCNPISGHATLYWYQQILGQGPKLLIQFQNNGVVDDSQLPKDRFSAERLKGVDSTLKIQPAKLEDSAVYLCASSLGRELGSRETQYFGPGTRLLVL.

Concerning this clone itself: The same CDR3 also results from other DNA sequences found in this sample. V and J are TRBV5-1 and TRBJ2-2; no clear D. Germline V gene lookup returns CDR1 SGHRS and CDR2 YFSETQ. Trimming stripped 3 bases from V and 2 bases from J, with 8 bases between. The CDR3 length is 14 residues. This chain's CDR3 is CASSSTGNTGELFF. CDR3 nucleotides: TGCGCCAGCAGCTCGACTGGAAACACCGGGGAGCTGTTTTTT. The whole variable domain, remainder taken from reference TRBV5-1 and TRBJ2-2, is KAGVTQTPRYLIKTRGQQVTLSCSPISGHRSVSWYQQTPGQGLQFLFEYFSETQRNKGNFPGRFSGRQFSNSRSEMNVSTLELGDSALYLCASSSTGNTGELFFGEGSRLTVL.

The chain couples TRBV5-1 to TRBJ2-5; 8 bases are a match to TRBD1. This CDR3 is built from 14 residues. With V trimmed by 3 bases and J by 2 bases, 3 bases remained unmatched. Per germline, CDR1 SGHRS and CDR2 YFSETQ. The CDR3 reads CASSSYRGQETQYF. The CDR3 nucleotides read TGCGCCAGCAGCTCCTACAGGGGGCAAGAGACCCAGTACTTC.

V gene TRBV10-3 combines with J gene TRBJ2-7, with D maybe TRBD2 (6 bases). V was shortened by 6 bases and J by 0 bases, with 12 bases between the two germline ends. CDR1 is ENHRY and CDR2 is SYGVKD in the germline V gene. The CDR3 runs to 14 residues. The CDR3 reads CAISGTLSSYEQYF. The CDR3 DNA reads TGTGCCATCAGCGGGACTCTGAGCTCCTACGAGCAGTACTTC.

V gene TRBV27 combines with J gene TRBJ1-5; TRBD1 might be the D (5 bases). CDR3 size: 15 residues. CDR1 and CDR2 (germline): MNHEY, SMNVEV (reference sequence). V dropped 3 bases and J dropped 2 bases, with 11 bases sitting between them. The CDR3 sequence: CASSLRGLGNQPQHF. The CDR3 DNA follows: TGTGCCAGCAGTTTGCGGGGCTTGGGCAATCAGCCCCAGCATTTT.

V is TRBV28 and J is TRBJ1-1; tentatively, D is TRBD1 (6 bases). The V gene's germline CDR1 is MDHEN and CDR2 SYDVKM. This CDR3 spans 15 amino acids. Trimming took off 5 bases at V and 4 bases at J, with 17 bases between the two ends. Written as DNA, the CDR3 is TGTGCCAGCAGTGATCACGGGACAAGGGGCACTGAAGCTTTCTTT. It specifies CASSDHGTRGTEAFF.

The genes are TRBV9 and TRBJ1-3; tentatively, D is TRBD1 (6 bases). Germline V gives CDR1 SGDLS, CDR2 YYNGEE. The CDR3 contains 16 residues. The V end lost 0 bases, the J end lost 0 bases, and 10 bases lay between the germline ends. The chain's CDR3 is CASSVAGENSGNTIYF. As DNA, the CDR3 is TGTGCCAGCAGCGTAGCAGGGGAGAACTCTGGAAACACCATATATTTT.

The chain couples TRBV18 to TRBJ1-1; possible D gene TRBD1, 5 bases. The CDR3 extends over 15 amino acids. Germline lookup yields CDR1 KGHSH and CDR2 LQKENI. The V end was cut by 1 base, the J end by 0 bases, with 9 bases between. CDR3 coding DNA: TGTGCCAGCTCACCACTCGACAGTATGAACACTGAAGCTTTCTTT. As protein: CASSPLDSMNTEAFF.

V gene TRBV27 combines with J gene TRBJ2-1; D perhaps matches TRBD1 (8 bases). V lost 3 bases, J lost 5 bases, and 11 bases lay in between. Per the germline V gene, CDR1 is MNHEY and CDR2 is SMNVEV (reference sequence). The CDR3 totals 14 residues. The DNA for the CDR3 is TGTGCCAGCAGTTTTACAGGGGGGGACAATGAGCAGTTCTTC. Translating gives CASSFTGGDNEQFF.

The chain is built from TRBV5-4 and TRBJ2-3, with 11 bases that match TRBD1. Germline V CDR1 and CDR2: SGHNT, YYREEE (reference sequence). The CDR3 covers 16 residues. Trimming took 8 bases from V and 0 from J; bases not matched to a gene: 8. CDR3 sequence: CASGTGGKTSTDTQYF. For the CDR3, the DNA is TGTGCCAGTGGGACAGGGGGAAAAACTAGCACAGATACGCAGTATTTT.

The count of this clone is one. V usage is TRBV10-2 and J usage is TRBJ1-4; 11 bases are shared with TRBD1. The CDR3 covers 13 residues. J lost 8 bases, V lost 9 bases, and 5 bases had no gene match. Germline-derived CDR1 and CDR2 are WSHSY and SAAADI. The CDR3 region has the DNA TGCGCCAGTATGGGACAGGGGGAGGAAAAACTGTTTTTT. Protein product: CASMGQGEEKLFF.

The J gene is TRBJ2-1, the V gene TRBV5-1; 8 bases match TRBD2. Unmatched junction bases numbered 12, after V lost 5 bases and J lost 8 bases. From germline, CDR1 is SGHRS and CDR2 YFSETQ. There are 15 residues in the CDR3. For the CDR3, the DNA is TGCGCCAGCAGTCCCCCTCGACTAGCGAAAGATGAGCAGTTCTTC. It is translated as CASSPPRLAKDEQFF.

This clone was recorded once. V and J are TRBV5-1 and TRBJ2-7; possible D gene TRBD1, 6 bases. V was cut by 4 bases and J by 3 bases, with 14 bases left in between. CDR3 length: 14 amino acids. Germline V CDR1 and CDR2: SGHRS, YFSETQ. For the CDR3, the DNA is TGCGCCAGCAGCGCACAGGGCGCCCTCTACGAGCAGTACTTC. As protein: CASSAQGALYEQYF.

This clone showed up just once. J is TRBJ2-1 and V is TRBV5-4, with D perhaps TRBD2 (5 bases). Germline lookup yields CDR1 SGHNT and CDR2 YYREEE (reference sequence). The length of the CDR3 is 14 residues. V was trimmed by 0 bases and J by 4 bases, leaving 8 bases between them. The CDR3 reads CASSLASGYNEQFF. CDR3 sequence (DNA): TGTGCCAGCAGCTTGGCGAGCGGATACAATGAGCAGTTCTTC.

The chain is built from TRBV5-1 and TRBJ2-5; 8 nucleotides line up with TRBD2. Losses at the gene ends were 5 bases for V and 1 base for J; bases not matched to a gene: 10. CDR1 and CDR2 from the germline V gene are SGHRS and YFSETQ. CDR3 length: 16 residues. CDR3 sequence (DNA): TGCGCCAGCAGACTATTAGCGGGAATGGGCCAAGAGACCCAGTACTTC. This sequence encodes CASRLLAGMGQETQYF.

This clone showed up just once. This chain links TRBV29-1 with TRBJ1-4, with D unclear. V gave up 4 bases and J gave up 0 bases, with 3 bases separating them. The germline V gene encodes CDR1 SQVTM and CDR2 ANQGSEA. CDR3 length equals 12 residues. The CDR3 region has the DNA TGCAGCGTTGCTGCAACTAATGAAAAACTGTTTTTT. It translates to CSVAATNEKLFF.

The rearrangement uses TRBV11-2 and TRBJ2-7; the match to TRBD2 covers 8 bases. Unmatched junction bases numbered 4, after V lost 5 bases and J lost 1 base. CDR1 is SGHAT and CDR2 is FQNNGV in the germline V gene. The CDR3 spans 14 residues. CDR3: CASSRTSSSYEQYF. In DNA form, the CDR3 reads TGTGCCAGCAGCCGGACTAGCTCTTCCTACGAGCAGTACTTC. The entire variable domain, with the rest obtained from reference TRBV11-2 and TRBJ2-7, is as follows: EAGVAQSPRYKIIEKRQSVAFWCNPISGHATLYWYQQILGQGPKLLIQFQNNGVVDDSQLPKDRFSAERLKGVDSTLKIQPAKLEDSAVYLCASSRTSSSYEQYFGPGTRLTVT.